This T cell receptor beta chain was profiled in a study of T cell clusters in autoimmune cytopenias. Study details: The mean age of healthy donor controls was around 57 years, the median approximately 60 years.

TRB was amplified by touch-down multiplex PCR, primer pools A and B combined. No DNA is given; TCRdb re-called the multiplex PCR reads and lists each CDR3 protein once. The repertoire table contains about 11,000 distinct CDR3 sequences. Roughly 38,000 genome equivalents of blood DNA were amplified for TRB. Regarding the study as a whole: No experiment has yet validated the function of the T cell clusters defined in silico.

A note on this clonotype: The antigen is not known.

There are 14 residues in the CDR3. Germline loops: CDR1 MNHEY, CDR2 SVGAGI. These data were also reused for a study on T cell repertoires in aging, cancer and after chemotherapy.

This sequence joins TRBV6-5 and TRBJ2-7. The sequenced sample consisted of peripheral blood. The receptor was isolated from a human donor in good health. The CDR3 spells CASISSDGTYEQYF.